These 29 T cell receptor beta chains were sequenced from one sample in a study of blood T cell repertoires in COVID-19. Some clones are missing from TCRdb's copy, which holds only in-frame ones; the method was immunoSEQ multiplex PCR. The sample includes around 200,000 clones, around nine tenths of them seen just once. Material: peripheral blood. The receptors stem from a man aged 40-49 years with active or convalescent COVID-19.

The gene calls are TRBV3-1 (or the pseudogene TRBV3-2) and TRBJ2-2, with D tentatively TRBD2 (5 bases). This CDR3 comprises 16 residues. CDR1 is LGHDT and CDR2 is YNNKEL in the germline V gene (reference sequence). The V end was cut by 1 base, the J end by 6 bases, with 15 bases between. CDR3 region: CASSQGPRTSAGELFF. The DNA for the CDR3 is TGTGCCAGCAGCCAAGGCCCCCGAACTAGTGCCGGGGAGCTGTTTTTT.

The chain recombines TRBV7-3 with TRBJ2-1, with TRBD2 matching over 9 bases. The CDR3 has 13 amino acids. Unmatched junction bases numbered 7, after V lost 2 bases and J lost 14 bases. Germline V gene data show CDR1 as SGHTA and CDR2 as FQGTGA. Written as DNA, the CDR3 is TGTGCCAGCAGCTTATTTAGCGGGGGTAATGAGTTCTTC. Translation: CASSLFSGGNEFF.

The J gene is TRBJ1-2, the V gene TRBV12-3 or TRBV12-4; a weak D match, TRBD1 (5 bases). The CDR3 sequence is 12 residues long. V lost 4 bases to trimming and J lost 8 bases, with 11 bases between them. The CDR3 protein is CASSSSGQGYTF. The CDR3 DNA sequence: TGTGCCAGCAGTTCATCAGGGCAGGGCTACACCTTC.

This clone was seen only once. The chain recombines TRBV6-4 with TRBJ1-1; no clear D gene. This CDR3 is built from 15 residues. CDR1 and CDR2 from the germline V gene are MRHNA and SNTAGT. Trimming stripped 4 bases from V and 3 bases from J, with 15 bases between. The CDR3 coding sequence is TGTGCCAGCAGTGCCTTGACTCCGGCGGACACTGAAGCTTTCTTT. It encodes CASSALTPADTEAFF.

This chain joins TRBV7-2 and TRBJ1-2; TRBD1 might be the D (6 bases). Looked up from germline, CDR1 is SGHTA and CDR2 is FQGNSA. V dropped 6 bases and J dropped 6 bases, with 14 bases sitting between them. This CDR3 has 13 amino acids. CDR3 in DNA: TGTGCCAGCAGGCTTCTCAGGGGTGATGGCTACACCTTC. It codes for CASRLLRGDGYTF. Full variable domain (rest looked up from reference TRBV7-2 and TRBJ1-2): GAGVSQSPSNKVTEKGKDVELRCDPISGHTALYWYRQSLGQGLEFLIYFQGNSAPDKSGLPSDRFSAERTGGSVSTLTIQRTQQEDSAVYLCASRLLRGDGYTFGSGTRLTVV.

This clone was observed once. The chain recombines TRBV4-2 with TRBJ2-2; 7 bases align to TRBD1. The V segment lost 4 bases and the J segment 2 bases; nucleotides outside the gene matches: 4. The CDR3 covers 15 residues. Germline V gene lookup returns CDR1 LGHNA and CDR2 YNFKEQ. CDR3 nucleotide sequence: TGTGCCAGCAGCCGCGAGGGGGCCAACACCGGGGAGCTGTTTTTT. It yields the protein CASSREGANTGELFF.

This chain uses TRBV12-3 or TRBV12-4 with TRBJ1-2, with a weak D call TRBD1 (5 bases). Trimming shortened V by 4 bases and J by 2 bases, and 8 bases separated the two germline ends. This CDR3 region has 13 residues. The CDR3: CASSSTVNYGYTF. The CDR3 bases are TGTGCCAGCAGTTCGACAGTAAACTATGGCTACACCTTC.

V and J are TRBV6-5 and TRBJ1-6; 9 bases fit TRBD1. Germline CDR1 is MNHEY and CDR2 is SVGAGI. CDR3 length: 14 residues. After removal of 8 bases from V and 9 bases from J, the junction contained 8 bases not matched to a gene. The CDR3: CASCSTGGTSPLHF. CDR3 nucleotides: TGTGCCAGCTGTTCGACAGGGGGGACTTCACCCCTCCACTTT.

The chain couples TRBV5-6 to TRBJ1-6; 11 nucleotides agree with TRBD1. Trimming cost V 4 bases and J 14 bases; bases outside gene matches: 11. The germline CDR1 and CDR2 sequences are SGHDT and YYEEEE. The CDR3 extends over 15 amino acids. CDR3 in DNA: TGTGCCAGCAGCCCGGGGACAGGGGGATCTAGGACCCTCCACTTT. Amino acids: CASSPGTGGSRTLHF.

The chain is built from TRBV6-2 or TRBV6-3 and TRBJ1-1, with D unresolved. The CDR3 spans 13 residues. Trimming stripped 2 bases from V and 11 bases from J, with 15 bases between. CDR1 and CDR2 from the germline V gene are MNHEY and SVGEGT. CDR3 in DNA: TGTGCCAGCAGTTACCAGGAAAGATCGTCGGCTTTCTTT. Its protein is CASSYQERSSAFF.

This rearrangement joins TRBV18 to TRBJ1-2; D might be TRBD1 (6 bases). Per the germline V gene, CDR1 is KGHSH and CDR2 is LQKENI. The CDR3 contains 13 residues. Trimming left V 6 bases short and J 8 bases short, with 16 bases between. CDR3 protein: CASSTGSGRGYTF. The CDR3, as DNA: TGTGCCAGCTCTACAGGGAGTGGTCGGGGCTACACCTTC.

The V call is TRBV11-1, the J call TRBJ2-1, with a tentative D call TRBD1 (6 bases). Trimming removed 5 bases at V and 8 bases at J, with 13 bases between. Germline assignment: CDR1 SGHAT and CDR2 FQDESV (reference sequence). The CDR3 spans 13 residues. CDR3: CASSRGGWDEQFF. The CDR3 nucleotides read TGTGCCAGCAGCCGAGGGGGATGGGATGAGCAGTTCTTC.

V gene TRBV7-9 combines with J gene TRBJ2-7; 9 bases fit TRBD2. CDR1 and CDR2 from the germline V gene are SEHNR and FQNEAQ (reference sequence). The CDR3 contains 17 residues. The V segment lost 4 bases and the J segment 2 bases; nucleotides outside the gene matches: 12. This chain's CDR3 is CASSSPTAERGAYEQYF. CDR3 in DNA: TGTGCCAGCAGCTCTCCAACTGCGGAGCGGGGGGCCTACGAGCAGTACTTC.

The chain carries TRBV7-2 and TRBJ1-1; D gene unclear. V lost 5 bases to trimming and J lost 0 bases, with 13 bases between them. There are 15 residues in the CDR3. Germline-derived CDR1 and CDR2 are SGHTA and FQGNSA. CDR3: CASSQVVGMNTEAFF. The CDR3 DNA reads TGTGCCAGCAGCCAGGTGGTTGGAATGAACACTGAAGCTTTCTTT.

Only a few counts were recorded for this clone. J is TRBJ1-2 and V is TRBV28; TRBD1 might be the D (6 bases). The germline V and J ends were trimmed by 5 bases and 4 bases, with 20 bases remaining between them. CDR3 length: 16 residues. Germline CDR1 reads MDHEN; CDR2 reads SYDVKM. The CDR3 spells CASSPGGGRGSYGYTF. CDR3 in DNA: TGTGCCAGCAGTCCCGGTGGGGGGCGGGGGTCCTATGGCTACACCTTC.

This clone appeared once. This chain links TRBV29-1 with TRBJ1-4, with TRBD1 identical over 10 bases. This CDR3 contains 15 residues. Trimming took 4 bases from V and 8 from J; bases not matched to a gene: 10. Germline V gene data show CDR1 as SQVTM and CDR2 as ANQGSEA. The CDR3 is CSVGGWDRGGEKLFF. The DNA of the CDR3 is TGCAGCGTTGGGGGATGGGACAGGGGTGGAGAAAAACTGTTTTTT.

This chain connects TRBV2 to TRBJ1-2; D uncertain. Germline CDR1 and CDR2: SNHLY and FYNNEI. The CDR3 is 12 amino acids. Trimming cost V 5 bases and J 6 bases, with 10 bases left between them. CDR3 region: CASSPGLNGYTF. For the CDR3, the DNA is TGTGCCAGCAGTCCCGGACTGAATGGCTACACCTTC.

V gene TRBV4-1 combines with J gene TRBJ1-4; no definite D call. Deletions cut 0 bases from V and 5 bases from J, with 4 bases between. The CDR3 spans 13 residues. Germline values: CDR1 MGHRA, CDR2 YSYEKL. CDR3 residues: CASSQERNEKLFF. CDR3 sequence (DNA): TGCGCCAGCAGCCAAGAGAGAAATGAAAAACTGTTTTTT.

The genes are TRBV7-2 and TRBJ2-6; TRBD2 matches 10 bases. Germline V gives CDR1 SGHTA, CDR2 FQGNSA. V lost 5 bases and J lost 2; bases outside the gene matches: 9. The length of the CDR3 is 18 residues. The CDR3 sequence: CASSAILAGATGANVLTF. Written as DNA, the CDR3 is TGTGCCAGCAGCGCAATTCTAGCGGGGGCGACTGGGGCCAACGTCCTGACTTTC.

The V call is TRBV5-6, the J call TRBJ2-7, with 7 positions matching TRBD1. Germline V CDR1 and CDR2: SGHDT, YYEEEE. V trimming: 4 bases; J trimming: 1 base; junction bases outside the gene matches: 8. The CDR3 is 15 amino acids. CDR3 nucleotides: TGTGCCAGCAGCCGAGGGCAGGGGGTTTCCTACGAGCAGTACTTC. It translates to CASSRGQGVSYEQYF.

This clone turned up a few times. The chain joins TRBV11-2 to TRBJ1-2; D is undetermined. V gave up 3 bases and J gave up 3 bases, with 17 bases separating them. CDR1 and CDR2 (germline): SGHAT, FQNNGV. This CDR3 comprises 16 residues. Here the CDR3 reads CASSLLRGKGDYGYTF. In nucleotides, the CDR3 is TGTGCCAGCAGCTTGTTACGAGGGAAAGGTGACTATGGCTACACCTTC.

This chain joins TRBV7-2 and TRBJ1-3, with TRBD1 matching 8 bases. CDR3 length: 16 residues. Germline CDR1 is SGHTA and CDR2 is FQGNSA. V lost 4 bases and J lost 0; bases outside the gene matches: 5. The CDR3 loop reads CASSSDRGHSGNTIYF. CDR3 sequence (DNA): TGTGCCAGCAGCTCCGACAGGGGACACTCTGGAAACACCATATATTTT.

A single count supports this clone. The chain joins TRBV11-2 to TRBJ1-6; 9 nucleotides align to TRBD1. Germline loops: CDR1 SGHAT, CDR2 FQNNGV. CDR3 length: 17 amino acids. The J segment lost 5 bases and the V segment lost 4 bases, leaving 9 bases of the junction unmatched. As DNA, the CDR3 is TGTGCCAGCAGCTCACCTTTACAGGGGGCCAATAATTCACCCCTCCACTTT. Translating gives CASSSPLQGANNSPLHF. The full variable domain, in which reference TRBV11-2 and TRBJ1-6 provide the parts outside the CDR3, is EAGVAQSPRYKIIEKRQSVAFWCNPISGHATLYWYQQILGQGPKLLIQFQNNGVVDDSQLPKDRFSAERLKGVDSTLKIQPAKLEDSAVYLCASSSPLQGANNSPLHFGNGTRLTVT.

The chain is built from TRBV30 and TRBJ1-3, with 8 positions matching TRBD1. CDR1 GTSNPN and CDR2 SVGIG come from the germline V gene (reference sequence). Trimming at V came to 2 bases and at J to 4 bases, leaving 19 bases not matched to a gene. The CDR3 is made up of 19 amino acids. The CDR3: CAWSSYAFLRDRGGNTIYF. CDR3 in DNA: TGTGCCTGGAGTTCTTACGCGTTTCTCCGTGACAGGGGAGGAAACACCATATATTTT.

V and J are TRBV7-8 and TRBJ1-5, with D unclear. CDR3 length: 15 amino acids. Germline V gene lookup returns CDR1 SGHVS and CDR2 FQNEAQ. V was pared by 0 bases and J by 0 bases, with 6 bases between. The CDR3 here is CASSLAVVSNQPQHF. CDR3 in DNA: TGTGCCAGCAGCTTAGCTGTAGTTAGCAATCAGCCCCAGCATTTT.

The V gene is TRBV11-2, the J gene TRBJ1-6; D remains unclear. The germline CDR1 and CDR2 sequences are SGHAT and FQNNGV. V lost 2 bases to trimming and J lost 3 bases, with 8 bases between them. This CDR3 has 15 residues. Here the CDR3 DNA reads TGTGCCAGCAGCTTATCAGGAAACTATAATTCACCCCTCCACTTT. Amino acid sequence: CASSLSGNYNSPLHF.

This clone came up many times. DNA for the CDR3: TGTGCCAGCAGCCCCCAGTTACGGGACAGGGTCTATGGCTACACCTTC. Its protein is CASSPQLRDRVYGYTF. The gene calls are TRBV7-9 and TRBJ1-2, with TRBD1 matching 9 bases. The V segment lost 5 bases and the J segment 4 bases; nucleotides outside the gene matches: 11. Looked up from germline, CDR1 is SEHNR and CDR2 is FQNEAQ (reference sequence). The CDR3 covers 16 residues. Using reference TRBV7-9 and TRBJ1-2 for the parts outside the CDR3, the full variable domain is DTGVSQNPRHKITKRGQNVTFRCDPISEHNRLYWYRQTLGQGPEFLTYFQNEAQLEKSRLLSDRFSAERPKGSFSTLEIQRTEQGDSAMYLCASSPQLRDRVYGYTFGSGTRLTVV.

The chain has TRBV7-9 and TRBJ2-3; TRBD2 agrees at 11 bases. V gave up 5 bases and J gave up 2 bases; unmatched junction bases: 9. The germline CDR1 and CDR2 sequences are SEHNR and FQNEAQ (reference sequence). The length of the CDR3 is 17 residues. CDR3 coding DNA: TGTGCCAGCAGCGCCCCCCTACTAGCGGGGGTCACAGATACGCAGTATTTT. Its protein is CASSAPLLAGVTDTQYF. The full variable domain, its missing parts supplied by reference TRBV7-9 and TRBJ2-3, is DTGVSQNPRHKITKRGQNVTFRCDPISEHNRLYWYRQTLGQGPEFLTYFQNEAQLEKSRLLSDRFSAERPKGSFSTLEIQRTEQGDSAMYLCASSAPLLAGVTDTQYFGPGTRLTVL.

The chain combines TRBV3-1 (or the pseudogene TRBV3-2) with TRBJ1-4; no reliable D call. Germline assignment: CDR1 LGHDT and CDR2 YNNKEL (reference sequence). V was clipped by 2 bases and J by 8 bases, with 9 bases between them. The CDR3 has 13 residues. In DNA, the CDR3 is TGTGCCAGCAGCCAAACCTACGAGGAAAAACTGTTTTTT. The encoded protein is CASSQTYEEKLFF.